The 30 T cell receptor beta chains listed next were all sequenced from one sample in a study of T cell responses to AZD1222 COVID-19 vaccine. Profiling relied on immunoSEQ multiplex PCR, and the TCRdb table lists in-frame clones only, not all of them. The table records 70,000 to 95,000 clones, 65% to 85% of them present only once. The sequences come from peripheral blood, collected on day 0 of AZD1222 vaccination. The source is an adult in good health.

The CDR3 region has the DNA TGTGCCAGCGGCCGCCAAGAGACCCAGTACTTC. It encodes CASGRQETQYF. The chain has TRBV7-9 and TRBJ2-5; D is unresolved. The CDR3 loop spans 11 amino acids. Germline CDR1 reads SEHNR; CDR2 reads FQNEAQ (reference sequence). The V end was cut by 8 bases, the J end by 1 base, with 5 bases between.

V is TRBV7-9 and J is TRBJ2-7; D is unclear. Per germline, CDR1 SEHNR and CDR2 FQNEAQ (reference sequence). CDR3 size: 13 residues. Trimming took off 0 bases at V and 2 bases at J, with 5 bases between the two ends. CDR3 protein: CASSLAGAYEQYF. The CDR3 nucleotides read TGTGCCAGCAGCTTAGCCGGAGCCTACGAGCAGTACTTC.

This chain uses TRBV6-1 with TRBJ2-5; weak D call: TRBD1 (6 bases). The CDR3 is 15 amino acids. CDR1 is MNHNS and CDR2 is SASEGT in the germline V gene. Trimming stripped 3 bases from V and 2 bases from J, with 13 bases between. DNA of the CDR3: TGTGCCAGCAGTGATAGGGGGAAGGAACAAGAGACCCAGTACTTC. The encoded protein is CASSDRGKEQETQYF.

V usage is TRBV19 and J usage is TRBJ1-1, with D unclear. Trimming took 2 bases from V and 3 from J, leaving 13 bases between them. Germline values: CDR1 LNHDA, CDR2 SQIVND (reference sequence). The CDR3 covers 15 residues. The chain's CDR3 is CASSITLGRHTEAFF. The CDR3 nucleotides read TGTGCCAGTAGTATAACCCTCGGCCGACACACTGAAGCTTTCTTT.

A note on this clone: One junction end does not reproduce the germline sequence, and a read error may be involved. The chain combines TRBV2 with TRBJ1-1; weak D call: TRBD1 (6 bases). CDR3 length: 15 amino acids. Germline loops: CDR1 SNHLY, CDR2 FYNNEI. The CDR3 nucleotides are TGTGCCAGCAGGGAAGGGGGGGCGCAACGGACTGAAGCTTTCTTT. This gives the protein CASREGGAQRTEAFF.

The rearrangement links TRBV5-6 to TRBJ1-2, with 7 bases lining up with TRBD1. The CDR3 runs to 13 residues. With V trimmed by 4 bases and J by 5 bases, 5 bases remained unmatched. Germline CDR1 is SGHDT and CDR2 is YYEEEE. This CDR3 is CASSRDSGYGYTF. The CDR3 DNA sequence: TGTGCCAGCAGCCGGGACAGTGGATATGGCTACACCTTC.

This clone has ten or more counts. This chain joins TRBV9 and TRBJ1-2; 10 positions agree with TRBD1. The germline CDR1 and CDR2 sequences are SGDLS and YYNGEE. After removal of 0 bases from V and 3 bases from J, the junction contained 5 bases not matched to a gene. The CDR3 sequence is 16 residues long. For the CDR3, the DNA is TGTGCCAGCAGCGTAGCCCCGGACAGGGGGGACTATGGCTACACCTTC. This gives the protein CASSVAPDRGDYGYTF.

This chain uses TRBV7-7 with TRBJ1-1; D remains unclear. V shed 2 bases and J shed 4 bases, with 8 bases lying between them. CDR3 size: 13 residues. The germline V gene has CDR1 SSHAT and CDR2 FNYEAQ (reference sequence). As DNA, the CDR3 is TGTGCCAGCAGCTTAATTAGGATCACTGAAGCTTTCTTT. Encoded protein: CASSLIRITEAFF.

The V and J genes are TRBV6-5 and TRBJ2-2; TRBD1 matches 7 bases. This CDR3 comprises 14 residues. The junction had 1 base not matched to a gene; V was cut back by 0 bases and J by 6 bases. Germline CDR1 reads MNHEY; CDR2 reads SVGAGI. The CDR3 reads CASSYSGQPGELFF. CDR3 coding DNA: TGTGCCAGCAGTTACTCGGGACAGCCCGGGGAGCTGTTTTTT.

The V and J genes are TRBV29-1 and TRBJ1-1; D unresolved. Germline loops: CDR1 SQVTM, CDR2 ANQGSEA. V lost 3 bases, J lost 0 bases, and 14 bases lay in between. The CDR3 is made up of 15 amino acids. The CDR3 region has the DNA TGCAGCGTTGATCAACGGTCGGGCATGAACACTGAAGCTTTCTTT. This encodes CSVDQRSGMNTEAFF.

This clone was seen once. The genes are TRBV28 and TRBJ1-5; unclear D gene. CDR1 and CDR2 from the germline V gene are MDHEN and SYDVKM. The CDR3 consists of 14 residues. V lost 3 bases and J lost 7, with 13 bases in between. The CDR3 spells CASSFPGGFQPQHF. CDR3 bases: TGTGCCAGCAGTTTCCCCGGCGGGTTCCAGCCCCAGCATTTT. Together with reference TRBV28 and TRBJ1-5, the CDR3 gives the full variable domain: DVKVTQSSRYLVKRTGEKVFLECVQDMDHENMFWYRQDPGLGLRLIYFSYDVKMKEKGDIPEGYSVSREKKERFSLILESASTNQTSMYLCASSFPGGFQPQHFGDGTRLSIL.

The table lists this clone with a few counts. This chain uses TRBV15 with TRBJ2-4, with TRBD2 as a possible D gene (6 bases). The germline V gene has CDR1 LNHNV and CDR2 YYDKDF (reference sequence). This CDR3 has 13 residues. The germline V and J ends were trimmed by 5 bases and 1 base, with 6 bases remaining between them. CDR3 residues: CATSGGAKNIQYF. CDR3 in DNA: TGTGCCACCAGCGGAGGGGCCAAAAACATTCAGTACTTC.

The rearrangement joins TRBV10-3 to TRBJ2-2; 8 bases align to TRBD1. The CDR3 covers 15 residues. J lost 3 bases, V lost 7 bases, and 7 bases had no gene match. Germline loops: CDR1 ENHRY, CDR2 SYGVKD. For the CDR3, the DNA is TGTGCCATCACCGCAGGGGGCTCGGACACCGGGGAGCTGTTTTTT. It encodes CAITAGGSDTGELFF.

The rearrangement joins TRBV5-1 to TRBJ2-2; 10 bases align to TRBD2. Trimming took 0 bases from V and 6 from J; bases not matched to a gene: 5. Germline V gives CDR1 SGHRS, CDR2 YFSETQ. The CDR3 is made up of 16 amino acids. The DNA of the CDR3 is TGCGCCAGCAGCTTGGCTCTAGCGGGAGCGGCCGGGGAGCTGTTTTTT. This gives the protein CASSLALAGAAGELFF.

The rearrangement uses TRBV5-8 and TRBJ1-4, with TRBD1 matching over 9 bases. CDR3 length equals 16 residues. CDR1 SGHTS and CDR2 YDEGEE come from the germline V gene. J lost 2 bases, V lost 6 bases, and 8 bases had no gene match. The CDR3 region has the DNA TGTGCCAGCATCACCGGGACAGGGTCTACTAATGAAAAACTGTTTTTT. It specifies CASITGTGSTNEKLFF. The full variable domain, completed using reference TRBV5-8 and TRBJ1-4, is EAGVTQSPTHLIKTRGQQATLRCSPISGHTSVYWYQQALGLGLQFLLWYDEGEERNRGNFPPRFSGRQFPNYSSELNVNALELEDSALYLCASITGTGSTNEKLFFGSGTQLSVL.

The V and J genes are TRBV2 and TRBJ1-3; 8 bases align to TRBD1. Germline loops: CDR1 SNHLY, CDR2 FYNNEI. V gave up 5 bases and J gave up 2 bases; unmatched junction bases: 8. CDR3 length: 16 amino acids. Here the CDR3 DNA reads TGTGCCAGCAGTCCTCGGACAGGGTCGACTGGAAACACCATATATTTT. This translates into CASSPRTGSTGNTIYF.

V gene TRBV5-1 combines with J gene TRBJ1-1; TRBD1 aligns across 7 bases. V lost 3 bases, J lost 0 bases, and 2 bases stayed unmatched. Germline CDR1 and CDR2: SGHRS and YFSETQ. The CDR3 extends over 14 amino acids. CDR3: CASSSDRLNTEAFF. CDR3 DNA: TGCGCCAGCAGCTCGGACAGGTTGAACACTGAAGCTTTCTTT.

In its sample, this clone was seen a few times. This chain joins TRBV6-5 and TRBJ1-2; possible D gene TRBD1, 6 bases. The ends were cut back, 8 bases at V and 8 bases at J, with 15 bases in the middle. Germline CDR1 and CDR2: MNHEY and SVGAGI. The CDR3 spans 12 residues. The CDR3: CASGLQGRGYTF. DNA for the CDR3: TGTGCCAGCGGCCTACAGGGACGGGGCTACACCTTC.

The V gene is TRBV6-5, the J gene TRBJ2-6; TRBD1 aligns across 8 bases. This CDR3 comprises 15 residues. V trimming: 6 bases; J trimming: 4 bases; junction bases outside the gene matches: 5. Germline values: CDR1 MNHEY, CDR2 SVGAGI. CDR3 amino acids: CASRPQGDGANVLTF. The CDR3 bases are TGTGCCAGCAGACCACAGGGGGACGGGGCCAACGTCCTGACTTTC.

Here the CDR3 DNA reads TGTGCCAGTAGTCAGGGTGGGGAGACCCAGTACTTC. Translating it yields CASSQGGETQYF. The rearrangement joins TRBV19 to TRBJ2-5, with D possibly matching TRBD1 (5 bases). The V end was cut by 5 bases, the J end by 5 bases, with 9 bases between. Germline values: CDR1 LNHDA, CDR2 SQIVND (reference sequence). This CDR3 has 12 residues.

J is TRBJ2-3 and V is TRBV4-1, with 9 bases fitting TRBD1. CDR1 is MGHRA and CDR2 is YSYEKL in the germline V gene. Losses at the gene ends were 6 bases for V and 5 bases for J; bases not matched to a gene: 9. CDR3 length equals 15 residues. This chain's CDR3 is CASRRDRDPIDTQYF. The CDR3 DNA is TGCGCCAGCAGACGGGACAGGGACCCCATAGATACGCAGTATTTT.

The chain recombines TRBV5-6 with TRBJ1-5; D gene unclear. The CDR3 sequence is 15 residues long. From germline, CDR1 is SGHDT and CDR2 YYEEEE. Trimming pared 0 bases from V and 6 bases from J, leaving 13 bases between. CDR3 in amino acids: CASSLEGAPTQPQHF. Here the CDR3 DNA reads TGTGCCAGCAGCTTGGAGGGAGCTCCCACTCAGCCCCAGCATTTT.

In DNA, the CDR3 is TGTGCCATCAGTGAGTCGTGGAAGGAGCAGTACTTC. As protein: CAISESWKEQYF. The rearrangement links TRBV10-3 to TRBJ2-7; D ambiguous. The germline CDR1 and CDR2 sequences are ENHRY and SYGVKD. V was shortened by 0 bases and J by 7 bases, with 7 bases between the two germline ends. CDR3 length: 12 amino acids.

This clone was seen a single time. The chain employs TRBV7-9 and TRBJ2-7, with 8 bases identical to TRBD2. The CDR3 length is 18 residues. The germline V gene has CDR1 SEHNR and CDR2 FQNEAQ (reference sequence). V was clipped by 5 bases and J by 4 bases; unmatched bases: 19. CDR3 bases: TGTGCCAGCAGCCCCCAGAGCGGCGGGGGGAGGCGGATTTACGAGCAGTACTTC. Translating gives CASSPQSGGGRRIYEQYF.

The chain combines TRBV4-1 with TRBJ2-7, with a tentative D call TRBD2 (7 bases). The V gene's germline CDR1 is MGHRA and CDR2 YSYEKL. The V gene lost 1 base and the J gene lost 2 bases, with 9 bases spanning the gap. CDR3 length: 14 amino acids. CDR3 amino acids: CASSQGEGAYEQYF. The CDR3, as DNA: TGCGCCAGCAGCCAAGGGGAGGGGGCCTACGAGCAGTACTTC.

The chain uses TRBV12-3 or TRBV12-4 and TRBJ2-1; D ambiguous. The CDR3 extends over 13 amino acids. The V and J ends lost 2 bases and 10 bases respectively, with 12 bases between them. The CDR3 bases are TGTGCCAGCAGTTTATTTACAGCTCCGGAGCAGTTCTTC. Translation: CASSLFTAPEQFF.

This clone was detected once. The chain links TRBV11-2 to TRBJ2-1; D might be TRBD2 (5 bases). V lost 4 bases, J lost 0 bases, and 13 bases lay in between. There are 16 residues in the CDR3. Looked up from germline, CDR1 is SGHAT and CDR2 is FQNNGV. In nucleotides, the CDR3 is TGTGCCAGCAGCTCGGAGAGGGAAAGCTCCTACAATGAGCAGTTCTTC. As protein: CASSSERESSYNEQFF.

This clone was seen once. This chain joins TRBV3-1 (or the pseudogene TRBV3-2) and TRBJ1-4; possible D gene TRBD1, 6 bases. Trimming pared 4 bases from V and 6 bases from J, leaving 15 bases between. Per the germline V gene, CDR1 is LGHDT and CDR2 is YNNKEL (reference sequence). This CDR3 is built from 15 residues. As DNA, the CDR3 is TGTGCCAGCAGCCTACTCGGGACACGTGATGAAAAACTGTTTTTT. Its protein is CASSLLGTRDEKLFF.

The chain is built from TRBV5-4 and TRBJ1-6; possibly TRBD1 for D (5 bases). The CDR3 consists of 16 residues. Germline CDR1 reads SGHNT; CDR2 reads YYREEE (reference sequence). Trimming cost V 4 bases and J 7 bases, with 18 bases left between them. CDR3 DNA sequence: TGTGCCAGCAGCCCTGGGCAGGGTTCGTCGAATTCACCCCTCCACTTT. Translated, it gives CASSPGQGSSNSPLHF.

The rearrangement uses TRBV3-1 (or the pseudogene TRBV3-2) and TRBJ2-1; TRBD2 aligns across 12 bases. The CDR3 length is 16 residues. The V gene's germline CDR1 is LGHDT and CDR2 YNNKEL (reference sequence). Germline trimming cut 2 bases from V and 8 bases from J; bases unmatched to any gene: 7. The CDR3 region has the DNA TGTGCCAGCAGCCAAATGACTAGCGGGAGCGGGGATGAGCAGTTCTTC. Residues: CASSQMTSGSGDEQFF.